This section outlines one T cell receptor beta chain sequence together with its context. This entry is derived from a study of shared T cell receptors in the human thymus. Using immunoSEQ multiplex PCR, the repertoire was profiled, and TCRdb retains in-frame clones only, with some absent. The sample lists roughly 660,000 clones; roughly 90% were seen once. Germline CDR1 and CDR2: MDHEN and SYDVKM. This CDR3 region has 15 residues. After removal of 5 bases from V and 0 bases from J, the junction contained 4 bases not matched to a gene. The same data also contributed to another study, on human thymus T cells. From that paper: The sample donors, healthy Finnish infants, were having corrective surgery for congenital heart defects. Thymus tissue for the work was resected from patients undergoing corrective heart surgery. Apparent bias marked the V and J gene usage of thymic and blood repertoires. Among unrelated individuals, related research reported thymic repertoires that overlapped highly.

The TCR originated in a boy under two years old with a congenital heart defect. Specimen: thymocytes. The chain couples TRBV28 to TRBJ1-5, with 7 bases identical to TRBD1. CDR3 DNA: TGTGCCAGCAGTCCAGGACAGGATAGCAATCAGCCCCAGCATTTT. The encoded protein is CASSPGQDSNQPQHF. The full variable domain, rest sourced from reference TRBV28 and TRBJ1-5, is DVKVTQSSRYLVKRTGEKVFLECVQDMDHENMFWYRQDPGLGLRLIYFSYDVKMKEKGDIPEGYSVSREKKERFSLILESASTNQTSMYLCASSPGQDSNQPQHFGDGTRLSIL.